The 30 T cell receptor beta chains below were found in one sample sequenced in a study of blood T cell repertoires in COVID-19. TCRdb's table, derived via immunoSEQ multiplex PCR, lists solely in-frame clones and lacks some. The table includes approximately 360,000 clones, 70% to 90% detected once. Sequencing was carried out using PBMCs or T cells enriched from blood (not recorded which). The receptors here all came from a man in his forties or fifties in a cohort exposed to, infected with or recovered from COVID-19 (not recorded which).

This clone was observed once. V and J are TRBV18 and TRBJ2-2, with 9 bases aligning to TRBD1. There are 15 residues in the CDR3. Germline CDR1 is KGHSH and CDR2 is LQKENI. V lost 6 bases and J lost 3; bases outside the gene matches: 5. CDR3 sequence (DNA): TGTGCCAGCTCTCGACAGGGGGTTGACACCGGGGAGCTGTTTTTT. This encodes CASSRQGVDTGELFF.

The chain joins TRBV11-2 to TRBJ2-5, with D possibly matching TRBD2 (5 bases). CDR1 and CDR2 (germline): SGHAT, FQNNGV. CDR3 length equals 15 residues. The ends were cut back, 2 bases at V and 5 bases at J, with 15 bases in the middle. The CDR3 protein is CASSLQFGSGETQYF. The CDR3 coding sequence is TGTGCCAGCAGCTTACAATTTGGGAGCGGTGAGACCCAGTACTTC.

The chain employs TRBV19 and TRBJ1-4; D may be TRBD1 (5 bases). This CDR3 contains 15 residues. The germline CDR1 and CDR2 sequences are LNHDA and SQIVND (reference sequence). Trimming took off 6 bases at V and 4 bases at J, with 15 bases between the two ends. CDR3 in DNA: TGTGCCAGTAGCCCGGACATATACCTTAATGAAAAACTGTTTTTT. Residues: CASSPDIYLNEKLFF.

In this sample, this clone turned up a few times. The CDR3, as DNA: TGCGCCAGCAGCCGGGAAGGGGAGGCAAGCTCCTACAATGAGCAGTTCTTC. Translating gives CASSREGEASSYNEQFF. The chain couples TRBV4-1 to TRBJ2-1, with D possibly TRBD2 on 6 matching bases. The germline gives CDR1 MGHRA, CDR2 YSYEKL. This CDR3 contains 17 residues. Between the trimmed V and J ends, which lost 4 bases and 0 bases, there was a span of 16 bases.

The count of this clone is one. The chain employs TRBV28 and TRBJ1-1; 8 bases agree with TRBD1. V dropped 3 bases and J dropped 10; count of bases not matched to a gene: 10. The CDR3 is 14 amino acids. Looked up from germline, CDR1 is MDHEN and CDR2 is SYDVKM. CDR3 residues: CASSFQGAELGAFF. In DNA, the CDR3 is TGTGCCAGCAGTTTTCAGGGGGCCGAGCTTGGAGCTTTCTTT.

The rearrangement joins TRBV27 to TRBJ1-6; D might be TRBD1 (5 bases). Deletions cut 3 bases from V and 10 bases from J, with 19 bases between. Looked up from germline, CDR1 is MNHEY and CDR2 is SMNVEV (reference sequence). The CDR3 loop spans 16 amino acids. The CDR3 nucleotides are TGTGCCAGCAGTTTCGATTTTCGGGGGATCGGCTCACCCCTCCACTTT. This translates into CASSFDFRGIGSPLHF.

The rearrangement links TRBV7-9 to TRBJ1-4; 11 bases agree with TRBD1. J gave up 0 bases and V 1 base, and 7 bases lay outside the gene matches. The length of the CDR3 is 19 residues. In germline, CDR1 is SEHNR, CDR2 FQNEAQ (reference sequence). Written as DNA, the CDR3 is TGTGCCAGCAGCTTAGGGACAGGGGGCGGAATCCCAACTAATGAAAAACTGTTTTTT. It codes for CASSLGTGGGIPTNEKLFF.

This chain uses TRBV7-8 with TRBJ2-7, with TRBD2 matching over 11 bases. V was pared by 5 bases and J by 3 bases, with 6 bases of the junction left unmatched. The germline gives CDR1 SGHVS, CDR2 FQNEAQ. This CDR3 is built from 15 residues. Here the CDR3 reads CASSLSGTSGYEQYF. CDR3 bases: TGTGCCAGCAGCCTGTCCGGGACTAGCGGCTACGAGCAGTACTTC.

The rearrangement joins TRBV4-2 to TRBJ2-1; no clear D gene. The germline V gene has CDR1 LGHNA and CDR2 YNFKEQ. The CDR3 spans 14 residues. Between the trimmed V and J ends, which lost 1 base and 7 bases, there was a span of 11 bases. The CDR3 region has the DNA TGTGCCAGCAGCCAAGGGCAAATTAAGAATGAGCAGTTCTTC. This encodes CASSQGQIKNEQFF.

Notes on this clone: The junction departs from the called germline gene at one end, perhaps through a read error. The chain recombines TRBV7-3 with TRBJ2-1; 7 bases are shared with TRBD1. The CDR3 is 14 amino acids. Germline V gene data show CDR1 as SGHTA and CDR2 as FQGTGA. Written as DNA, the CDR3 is TGTGCCAGCAGCTTATGGCAGGGGGACAACGAGCAGTTCTTC. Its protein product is CASSLWQGDNEQFF.

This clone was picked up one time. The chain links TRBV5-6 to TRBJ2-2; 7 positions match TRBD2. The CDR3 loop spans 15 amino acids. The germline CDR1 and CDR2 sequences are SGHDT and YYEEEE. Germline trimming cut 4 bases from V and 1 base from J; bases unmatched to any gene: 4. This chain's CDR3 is CASSPLAVNTGELFF. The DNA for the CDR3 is TGTGCCAGCAGCCCGCTAGCGGTGAACACCGGGGAGCTGTTTTTT.

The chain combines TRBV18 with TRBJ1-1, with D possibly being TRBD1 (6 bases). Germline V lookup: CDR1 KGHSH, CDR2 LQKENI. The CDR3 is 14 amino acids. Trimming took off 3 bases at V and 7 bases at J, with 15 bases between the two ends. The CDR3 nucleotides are TGTGCCAGCTCACCCGGGACACAAAACGGTGAAGCTTTCTTT. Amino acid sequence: CASSPGTQNGEAFF. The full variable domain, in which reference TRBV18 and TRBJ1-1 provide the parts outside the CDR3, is NAGVMQNPRHLVRRRGQEARLRCSPMKGHSHVYWYRQLPEEGLKFMVYLQKENIIDESGMPKERFSAEFPKEGPSILRIQQVVRGDSAAYFCASSPGTQNGEAFFGQGTRLTVV.

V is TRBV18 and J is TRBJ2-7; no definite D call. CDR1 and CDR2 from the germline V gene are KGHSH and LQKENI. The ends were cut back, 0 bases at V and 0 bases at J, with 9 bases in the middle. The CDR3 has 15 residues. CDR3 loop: CASSPPIDNSYEQYF. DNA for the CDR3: TGTGCCAGCTCACCACCGATTGACAACTCCTACGAGCAGTACTTC.

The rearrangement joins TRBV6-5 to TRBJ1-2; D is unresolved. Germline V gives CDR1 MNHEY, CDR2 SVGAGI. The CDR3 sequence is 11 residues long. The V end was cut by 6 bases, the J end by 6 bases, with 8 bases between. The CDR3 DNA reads TGTGCCAGCAGGGGGAGAGATGGCTACACCTTC. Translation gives CASRGRDGYTF.

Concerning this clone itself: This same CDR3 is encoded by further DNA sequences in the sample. The DNA for the CDR3 is TGCGCCAGCAGCTTACAGGGCGAAGGGGAGACCCAGTACTTC. Its protein is CASSLQGEGETQYF. The V call is TRBV5-1, the J call TRBJ2-5, with a weak D call TRBD1 (6 bases). Trimming took 2 bases from V and 5 from J, leaving 13 bases between them. The CDR3 has 14 amino acids. Germline V gene data show CDR1 as SGHRS and CDR2 as YFSETQ. Full variable domain (missing parts from reference TRBV5-1 and TRBJ2-5): KAGVTQTPRYLIKTRGQQVTLSCSPISGHRSVSWYQQTPGQGLQFLFEYFSETQRNKGNFPGRFSGRQFSNSRSEMNVSTLELGDSALYLCASSLQGEGETQYFGPGTRLLVL.

CDR3 protein: CASSPVPRDSFYGYTF. CDR3 DNA: TGTGCCAGCAGCCCCGTACCCCGGGACAGCTTTTATGGCTACACCTTC. This chain uses TRBV9 with TRBJ1-2, with 7 bases aligning to TRBD1. This CDR3 spans 16 amino acids. Germline V CDR1 and CDR2: SGDLS, YYNGEE. V gave up 4 bases and J gave up 5 bases; unmatched junction bases: 14.

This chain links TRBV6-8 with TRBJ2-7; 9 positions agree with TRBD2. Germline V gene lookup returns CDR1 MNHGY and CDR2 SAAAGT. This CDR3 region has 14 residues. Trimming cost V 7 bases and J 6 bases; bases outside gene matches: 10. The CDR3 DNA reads TGTGCCAGCATCATAGCGGGAGTGGGTAGCGAGCAGTACTTC. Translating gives CASIIAGVGSEQYF.

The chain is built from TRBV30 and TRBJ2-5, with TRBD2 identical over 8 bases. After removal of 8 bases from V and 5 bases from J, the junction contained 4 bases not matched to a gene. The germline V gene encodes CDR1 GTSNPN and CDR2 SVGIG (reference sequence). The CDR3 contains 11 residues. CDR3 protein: CAEGLGETQYF. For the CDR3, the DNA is TGTGCCGAGGGACTAGGGGAGACCCAGTACTTC.

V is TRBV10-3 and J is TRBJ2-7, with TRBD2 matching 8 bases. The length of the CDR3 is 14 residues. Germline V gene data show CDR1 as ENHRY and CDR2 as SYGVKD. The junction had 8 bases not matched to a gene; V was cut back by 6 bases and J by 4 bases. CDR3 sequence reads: CAIRGSGSPYEQYF. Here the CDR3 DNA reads TGTGCCATCAGGGGGAGCGGGAGCCCGTACGAGCAGTACTTC.

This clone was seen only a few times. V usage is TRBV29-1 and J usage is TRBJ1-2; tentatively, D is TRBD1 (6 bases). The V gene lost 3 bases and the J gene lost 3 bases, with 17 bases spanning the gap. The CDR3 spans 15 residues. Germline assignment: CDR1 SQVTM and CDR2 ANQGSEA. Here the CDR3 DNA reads TGCAGCGTTGAGGGAGCATCAGGGGATCACTATGGCTACACCTTC. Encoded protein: CSVEGASGDHYGYTF.

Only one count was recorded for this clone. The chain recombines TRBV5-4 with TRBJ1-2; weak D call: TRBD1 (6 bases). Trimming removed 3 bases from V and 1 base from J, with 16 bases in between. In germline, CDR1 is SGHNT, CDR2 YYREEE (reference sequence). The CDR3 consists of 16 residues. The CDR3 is CASSSGTKIFNYGYTF. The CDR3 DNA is TGTGCCAGCAGCTCCGGGACAAAAATTTTTAACTATGGCTACACCTTC.

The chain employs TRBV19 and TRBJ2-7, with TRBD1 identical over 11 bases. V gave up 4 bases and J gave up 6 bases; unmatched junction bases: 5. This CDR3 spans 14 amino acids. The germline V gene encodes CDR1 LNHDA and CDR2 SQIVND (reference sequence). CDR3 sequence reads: CASSTPGQGGEQYF. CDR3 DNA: TGTGCCAGTAGTACCCCGGGACAGGGGGGCGAGCAGTACTTC.

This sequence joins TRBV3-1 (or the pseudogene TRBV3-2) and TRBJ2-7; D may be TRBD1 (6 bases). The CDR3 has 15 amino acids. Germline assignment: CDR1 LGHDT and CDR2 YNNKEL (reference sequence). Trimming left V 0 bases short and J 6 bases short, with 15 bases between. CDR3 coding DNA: TGTGCCAGCAGCCAAGAAGGCGGCAGGGGTACCGAGCAGTACTTC. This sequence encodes CASSQEGGRGTEQYF.

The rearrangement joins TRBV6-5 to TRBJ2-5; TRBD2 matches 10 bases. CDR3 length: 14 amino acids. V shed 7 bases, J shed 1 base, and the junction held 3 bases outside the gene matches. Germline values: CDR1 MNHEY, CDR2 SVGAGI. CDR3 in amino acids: CASIGLAAQETQYF. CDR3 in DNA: TGTGCCAGCATTGGACTAGCGGCCCAAGAGACCCAGTACTTC.

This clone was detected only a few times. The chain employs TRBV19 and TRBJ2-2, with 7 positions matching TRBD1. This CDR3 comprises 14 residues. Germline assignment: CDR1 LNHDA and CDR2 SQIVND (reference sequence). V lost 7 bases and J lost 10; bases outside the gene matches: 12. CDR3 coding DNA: TGTGCCAGTAATGTCCCGGGACAGACCCTGGAGCTGTTTTTT. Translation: CASNVPGQTLELFF.

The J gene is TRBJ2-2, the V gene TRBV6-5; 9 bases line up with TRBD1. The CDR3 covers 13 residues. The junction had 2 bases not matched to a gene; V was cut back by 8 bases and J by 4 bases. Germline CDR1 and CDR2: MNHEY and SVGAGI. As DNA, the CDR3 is TGTGCCAGCGGGACAGGGATCACCGGGGAGCTGTTTTTT. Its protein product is CASGTGITGELFF.

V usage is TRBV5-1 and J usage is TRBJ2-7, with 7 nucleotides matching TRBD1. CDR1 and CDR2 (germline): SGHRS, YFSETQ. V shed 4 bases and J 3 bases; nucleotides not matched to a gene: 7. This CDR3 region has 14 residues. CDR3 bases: TGCGCCAGCAGCCCGGACAGGTGGCTCTACGAGCAGTACTTC. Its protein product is CASSPDRWLYEQYF.

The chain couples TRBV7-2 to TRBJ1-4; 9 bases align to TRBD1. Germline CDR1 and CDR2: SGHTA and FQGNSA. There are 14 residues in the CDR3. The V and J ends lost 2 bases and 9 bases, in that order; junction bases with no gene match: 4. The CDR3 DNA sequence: TGTGCCAGCAGCTTACCTAACAGGGGGCAAAAACTGTTTTTT. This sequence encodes CASSLPNRGQKLFF.

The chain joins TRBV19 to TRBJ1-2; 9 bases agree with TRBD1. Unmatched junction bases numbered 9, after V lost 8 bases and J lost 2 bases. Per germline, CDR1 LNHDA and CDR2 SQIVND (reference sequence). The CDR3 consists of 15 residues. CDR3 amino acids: CASQNPGTGNYGYTF. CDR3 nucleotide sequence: TGTGCCAGTCAGAACCCAGGGACAGGGAACTATGGCTACACCTTC.

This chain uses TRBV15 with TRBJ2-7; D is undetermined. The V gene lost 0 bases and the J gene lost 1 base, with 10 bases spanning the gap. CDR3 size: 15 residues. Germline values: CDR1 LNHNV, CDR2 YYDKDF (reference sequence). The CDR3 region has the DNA TGTGCCACCAGCAGAGATTTACTCAAATCCTACGAGCAGTACTTC. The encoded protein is CATSRDLLKSYEQYF.